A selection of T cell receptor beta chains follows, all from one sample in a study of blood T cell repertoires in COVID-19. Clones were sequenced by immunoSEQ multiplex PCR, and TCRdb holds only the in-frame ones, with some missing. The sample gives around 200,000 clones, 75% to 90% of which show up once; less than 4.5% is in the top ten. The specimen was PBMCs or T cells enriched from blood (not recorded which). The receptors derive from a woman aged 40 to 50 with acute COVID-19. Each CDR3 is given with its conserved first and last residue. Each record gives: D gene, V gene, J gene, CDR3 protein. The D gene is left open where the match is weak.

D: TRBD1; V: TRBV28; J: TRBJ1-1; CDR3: CASSSSGTGNTEAFF
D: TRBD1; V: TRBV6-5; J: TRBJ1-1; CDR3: CASSIEGGLITEAFF
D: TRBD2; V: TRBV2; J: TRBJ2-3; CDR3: CASRGTSGSTDTQYF
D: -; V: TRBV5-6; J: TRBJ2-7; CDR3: CASSSSVISYEQYF
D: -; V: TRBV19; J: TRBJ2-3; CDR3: CASSRGTLGTDTQYF
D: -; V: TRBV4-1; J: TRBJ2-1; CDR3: CASSQDGGTYNEQFF
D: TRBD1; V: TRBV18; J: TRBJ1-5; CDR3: CASSPRIGTGGNQPQHF
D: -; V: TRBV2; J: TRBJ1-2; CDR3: CASHRVIGYTF
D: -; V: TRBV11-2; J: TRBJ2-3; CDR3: CASSLVSGSTDTQYF
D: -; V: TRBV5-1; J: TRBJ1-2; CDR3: CASSLEGGAYGYTF
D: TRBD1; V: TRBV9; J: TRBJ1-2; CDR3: CASSGTRQGANYGYTF
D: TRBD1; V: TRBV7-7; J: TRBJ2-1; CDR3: CASSRGQGKGEQFF
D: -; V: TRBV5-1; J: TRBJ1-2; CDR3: CASSVSTEKRGYTF
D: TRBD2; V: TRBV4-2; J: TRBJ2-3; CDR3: CASSPRGTSGGTDTQYF
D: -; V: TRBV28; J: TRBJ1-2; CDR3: CASSSITGPRTADGYTF
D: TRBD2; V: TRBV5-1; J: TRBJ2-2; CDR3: CASSLLLAGNTGELFF
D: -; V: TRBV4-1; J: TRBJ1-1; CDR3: CASSQSPGSNTEAFF
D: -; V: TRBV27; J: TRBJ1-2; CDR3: CASKRGPPYGYTF
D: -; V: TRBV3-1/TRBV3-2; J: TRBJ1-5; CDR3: CASSQDLSGNQPQHF
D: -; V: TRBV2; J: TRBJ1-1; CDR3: CASNGLGGGTLEAFF
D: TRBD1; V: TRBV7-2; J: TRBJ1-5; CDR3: CASSFRTGGKVGNQPQHF
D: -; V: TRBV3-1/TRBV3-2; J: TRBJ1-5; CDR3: CASSQRGGDQPQHF
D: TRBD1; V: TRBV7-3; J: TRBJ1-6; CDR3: CASSLNGQGAGSPLHF
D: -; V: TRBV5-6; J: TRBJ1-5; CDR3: CASSLGQVYDQPQHF
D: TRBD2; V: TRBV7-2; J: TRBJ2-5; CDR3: CASSASGGRVTQYF
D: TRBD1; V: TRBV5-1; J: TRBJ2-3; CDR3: CASTRSGGDNTDTQYF